Presented here are 5 T cell receptor beta chains from one specimen sequenced in a study of CD8 T cells in ankylosing spondylitis. TCRdb independently ran MiXCR on the 5' RACE reads; one entry per CDR3 protein. The table lists 250,000 to 350,000 distinct CDR3 sequences, more than 20% of them singletons. Sequencing was performed on blood, either unsorted or a sorted T cell fraction (not recorded which). The receptors were sampled from a female donor with ankylosing spondylitis or in good health (not recorded which).

The rearrangement links TRBV7-8 to TRBJ2-6; the D is unclear. This CDR3 has 15 residues. Trimming took 5 bases from V and 4 from J, leaving 12 bases between them. Germline V lookup: CDR1 SGHVS, CDR2 FQNEAQ. The CDR3 bases are TGTGCCAGCAGCAGGTTATTGGACGGGGCCAACGTCCTGACTTTC. As protein: CASSRLLDGANVLTF.

The CDR3: CASSISPQASEAFF. In DNA, the CDR3 is TGTGCCAGCAGCATTAGCCCTCAAGCCTCTGAAGCTTTCTTT. This chain joins TRBV11-2 and TRBJ1-1; no clear D. The V end was cut by 5 bases, the J end by 6 bases, with 16 bases between. Germline assignment: CDR1 SGHAT and CDR2 FQNNGV. The length of the CDR3 is 14 residues.

This clonotype has just a few counts. The V and J genes are TRBV7-9 and TRBJ2-1; D may correspond to TRBD1 or TRBD2 (5 bases each). CDR1 and CDR2 (germline): SEHNR, FQNEAQ (reference sequence). The CDR3 loop spans 12 amino acids. V gave up 2 bases and J gave up 10 bases, with 9 bases separating them. The CDR3 nucleotides read TGTGCCAGCAGCTTAATAGGGGAGGAGCAGTTCTTC. This gives the protein CASSLIGEEQFF.

This chain connects TRBV24-1 to TRBJ2-1, with 7 bases lining up with TRBD1. CDR1 KGHDR and CDR2 SFDVKD come from the germline V gene. The CDR3 length is 16 residues. With 1 base clipped from V and 0 bases from J, the junction kept 2 bases outside the gene matches. Here the CDR3 reads CATSDFPGGSYNEQFF. CDR3 bases: TGTGCCACCAGTGATTTTCCAGGGGGCTCCTACAATGAGCAGTTCTTC.

A few counts support this clonotype. The chain carries TRBV6-1 and TRBJ2-3; D is possibly TRBD1 (6 bases). Germline V gives CDR1 MNHNS, CDR2 SASEGT. V gave up 5 bases and J gave up 6 bases, with 15 bases separating them. The CDR3 loop spans 14 amino acids. The CDR3 is CASSRQGTYDTQYF. CDR3 nucleotides: TGTGCCAGCAGTCGCCAGGGGACCTACGATACGCAGTATTTT.